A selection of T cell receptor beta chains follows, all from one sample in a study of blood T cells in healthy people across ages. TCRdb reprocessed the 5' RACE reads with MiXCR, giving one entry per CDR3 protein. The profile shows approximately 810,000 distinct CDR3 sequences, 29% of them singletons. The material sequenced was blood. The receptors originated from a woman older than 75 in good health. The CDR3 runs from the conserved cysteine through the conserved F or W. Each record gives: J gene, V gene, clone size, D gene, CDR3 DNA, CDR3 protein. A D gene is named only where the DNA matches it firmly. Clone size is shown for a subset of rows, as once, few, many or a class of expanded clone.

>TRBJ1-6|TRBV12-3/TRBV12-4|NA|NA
TGTGCCAACAGTTTCGGGGATTCACCCCTCCACTTT
CANSFGDSPLHF
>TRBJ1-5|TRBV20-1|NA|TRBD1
TGCAGTGTTACGATTGGGACAGATAGCAATCAGCCCCAGCATTTT
CSVTIGTDSNQPQHF
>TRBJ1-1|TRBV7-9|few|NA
TGTGCCAGCAGCTTAGGCCAGACTACCTCATACACTGAAGCTTTCTTT
CASSLGQTTSYTEAFF
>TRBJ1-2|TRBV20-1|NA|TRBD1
TGCGGTGCTAGGACAGGGTCCGACGGCTACACCTTC
CGARTGSDGYTF
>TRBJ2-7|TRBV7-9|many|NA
TGTGCCAGCAGCCGAATCATAGGGCAGAAGTACGAGCAGTACTTC
CASSRIIGQKYEQYF
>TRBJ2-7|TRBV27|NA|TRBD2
TGTGCCAGCAGCCACGGGACTAGCGGGGGGGCAGTTGAGCAGTACTTC
CASSHGTSGGAVEQYF
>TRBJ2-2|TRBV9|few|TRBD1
TGTGCCAGCAGCGTGAACAGGGGGCTTGACACCGGGGAGCTGTTTTTT
CASSVNRGLDTGELFF
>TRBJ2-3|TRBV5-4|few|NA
TGTGCCAGCAGGCCGTTCCAGGGGCCCACAGATACGCAGTATTTT
CASRPFQGPTDTQYF
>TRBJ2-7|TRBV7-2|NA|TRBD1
TGTGCCAGCAGCTCCTATTGGACAGGAACCTACGAGCAGTACTTC
CASSSYWTGTYEQYF
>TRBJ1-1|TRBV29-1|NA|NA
TGCAGCGTTGAGAAACAGTTGGACACTGAAGCTTTCTTT
CSVEKQLDTEAFF
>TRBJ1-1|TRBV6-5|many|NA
TGTGCCAGCAGTTACGGAATTGAAGCTTTCTTT
CASSYGIEAFF
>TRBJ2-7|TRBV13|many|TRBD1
TGTGCCAGCAGGAGACAGGGGATTCACGAGCAGTACTTC
CASRRQGIHEQYF
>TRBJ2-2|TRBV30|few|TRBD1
TGTGCCTGGAGAACAGGGGGAGGATCCGGGGAGCTGTTTTTT
CAWRTGGGSGELFF
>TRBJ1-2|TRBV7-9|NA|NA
TGTGCCAGCAGCTTAGAGGGGGGCGAGTATGGCTACACCTTC
CASSLEGGEYGYTF
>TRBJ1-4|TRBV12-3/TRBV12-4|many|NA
TGTGCCAGCAGTCCTGGGGACATTCGTGAAAAACTGTTTTTT
CASSPGDIREKLFF
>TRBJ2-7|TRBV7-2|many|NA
TGTGCCAGCAGCCCCCTCGCCGGGTGGCGGGCGCAAACCTACGAGCAGTACTTC
CASSPLAGWRAQTYEQYF
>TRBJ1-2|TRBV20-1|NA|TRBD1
TGCAGTGCTAGAGCCCCCCGGACAGGGGAGCTAAACTATGGCTACACCTTC
CSARAPRTGELNYGYTF
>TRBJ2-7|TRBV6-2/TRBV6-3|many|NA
TGTGCCAGCAGCCAGACAGCCCCCGCAGGCTACGAGCAGTACTTC
CASSQTAPAGYEQYF
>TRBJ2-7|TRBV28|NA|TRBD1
TGTGCCAGCAGCGGTCCGGGACAGTTCTCCTACGAGCAGTACTTC
CASSGPGQFSYEQYF
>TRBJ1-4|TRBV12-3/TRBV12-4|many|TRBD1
TGTGCCAGCAGCCTCGGACAGGATCGTGAAAAACTGTTTTTT
CASSLGQDREKLFF
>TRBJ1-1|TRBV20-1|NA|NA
TGCAGTGCTAGCCCAGGGAGTGACACTGAAGCTTTCTTT
CSASPGSDTEAFF
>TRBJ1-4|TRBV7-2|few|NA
TGTGCCAGCACCGGGTTAAATGAAAAACTGTTTTTT
CASTGLNEKLFF
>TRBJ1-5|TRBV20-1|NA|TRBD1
TGCAGTGCGGTCGGGACAGTCCGGGAGCAGCCCCAGCATTTT
CSAVGTVREQPQHF
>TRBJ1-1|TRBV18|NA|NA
TGTGCCAGCTCATCACACTGGGACACTGAAGCTTTCTTT
CASSSHWDTEAFF
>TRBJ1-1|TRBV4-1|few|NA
TGCGCCAGCAGCCAAGAGGACACCACTGAAGCTTTCTTT
CASSQEDTTEAFF
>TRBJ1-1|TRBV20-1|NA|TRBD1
TGCGCGGGGTTTACAGGGGGCTCGGGAACTGAAGCTTTCTTT
CAGFTGGSGTEAFF
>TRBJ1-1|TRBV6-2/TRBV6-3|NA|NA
TGTGCCAGCAGTCCCAAGACTGAAGCTTTCTTT
CASSPKTEAFF
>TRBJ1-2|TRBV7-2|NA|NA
TGTGCCAGCAGCTCGCGAGCGGGGGATGACTACACCTTC
CASSSRAGDDYTF
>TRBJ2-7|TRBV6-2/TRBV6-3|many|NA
TGTGCCAGCAGAACGGACCTCCTCTCCTACGAGCAGTACTTC
CASRTDLLSYEQYF
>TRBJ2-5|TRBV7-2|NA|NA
TGTGCCAGCACCCAACTTGCGGAGGGAGAGACCCAGTACTTC
CASTQLAEGETQYF
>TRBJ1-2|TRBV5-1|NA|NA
TGCGCCAGCAGCTTGGTACCGGGACAATATGGCTACACCTTC
CASSLVPGQYGYTF
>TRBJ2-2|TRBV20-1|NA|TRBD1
TGCAGTGCTAGTAAGGGGACAGGGGGCGCGGCCGGGGAGCTGTTTTTT
CSASKGTGGAAGELFF
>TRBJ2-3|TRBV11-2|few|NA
TGTGCCAGCGGCCAACAGGTCACAGATACGCAGTATTTT
CASGQQVTDTQYF
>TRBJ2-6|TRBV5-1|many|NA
TGCGCCAGCAGCTTGGGTTCCACTGGGGCCAACGTCCTGACTTTC
CASSLGSTGANVLTF
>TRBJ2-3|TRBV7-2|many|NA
TGTGCCAGCAGCTCGGCCCTGAGCACAGATACGCAGTATTTT
CASSSALSTDTQYF
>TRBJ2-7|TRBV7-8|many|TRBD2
TGTGCCAGCAACCCCGGGAGGGGCATGGACTACGAGCAGTACTTC
CASNPGRGMDYEQYF